The next 7 T cell receptor beta chains were all read from a single sample in a study of T cell changes during pregnancy in multiple sclerosis. The data were produced by immunoSEQ multiplex PCR, yet TCRdb's version contains in-frame clones alone and is incomplete. The repertoire holds about 53,000 clones, with around 90% as singletons. The sample consisted of CD4+ T cells from peripheral blood mononuclear cells, taken in the third trimester of pregnancy. These TCRs come from a female donor with multiple sclerosis, enrolled in a pregnancy study.

As for this clone: A read error may produce the germline difference seen at one junction end. The chain joins TRBV5-6 to TRBJ2-3, with 8 bases lining up with TRBD1. The germline V gene encodes CDR1 SGHDT and CDR2 YYEEEE. CDR3 length equals 13 residues. The CDR3 loop is CASSRTGTGTQYF. CDR3 sequence (DNA): TGTGCCAGCAGTAGGACAGGGACAGGTACGCAGTATTTT.

The chain combines TRBV18 with TRBJ1-2; D not certain. Germline assignment: CDR1 KGHSH and CDR2 LQKENI. Trimming cost V 3 bases and J 0 bases, with 11 bases left between them. CDR3 length equals 15 residues. The CDR3 loop reads CASSPDGLSNYGYTF. The CDR3 DNA follows: TGTGCCAGCTCACCTGACGGACTCTCTAACTATGGCTACACCTTC.

A few counts support this clone. The V call is TRBV6-1, the J call TRBJ1-5; D unclear. The CDR3 runs 12 residues. V was cut by 4 bases and J by 9 bases, with 10 bases left in between. Germline V CDR1 and CDR2: MNHNS, SASEGT. The CDR3 spells CASSALEGPQHF. The CDR3 bases are TGTGCCAGCAGTGCTCTAGAGGGGCCCCAGCATTTT.

The chain carries TRBV5-6 and TRBJ2-5; TRBD1 matches 9 bases. CDR1 is SGHDT and CDR2 is YYEEEE in the germline V gene. The CDR3 covers 17 residues. J lost 2 bases, V lost 4 bases, and 12 bases had no gene match. The CDR3 sequence: CASSATGTGILQETQYF. In DNA, the CDR3 is TGTGCCAGCAGCGCCACCGGGACAGGGATACTACAAGAGACCCAGTACTTC.

The genes are TRBV5-6 and TRBJ1-4, with a weak D call TRBD1 (5 bases). This CDR3 has 15 amino acids. Trimming left V 4 bases short and J 8 bases short, with 18 bases between. Germline V gene sequence: CDR1 SGHDT, CDR2 YYEEEE. The CDR3, as DNA: TGTGCCAGCAGCCCGATGGGAGGGGCTAGGGAAAAACTGTTTTTT. It yields the protein CASSPMGGAREKLFF.

The rearrangement links TRBV21-1 to TRBJ1-1. TRBV21-1 is tagged as a pseudogene. The CDR3 length is 13 residues. The chain's CDR3 is CASSKVAATEAFF. In DNA form, the CDR3 reads TGTGCCAGCAGCAAAGTCGCGGCCACTGAAGCTTTCTTT.

The chain combines TRBV10-2 with TRBJ1-1; TRBD1 might be the D (5 bases). The CDR3 extends over 14 amino acids. Germline V gene sequence: CDR1 WSHSY, CDR2 SAAADI. V was pared by 3 bases and J by 5 bases, with 13 bases between. The CDR3: CASSEAGGGTEAFF. The DNA of the CDR3 is TGCGCCAGCAGTGAAGCGGGTGGGGGGACTGAAGCTTTCTTT.